Listed below are T cell receptor beta chains from one sample, sequenced in a study of regulatory T cells in long-lasting Graves disease. A single record per CDR3 protein comes from TCRdb applying MiXCR to the multiplex PCR reads. The table has 360,000 or so distinct CDR3 sequences, about a sixth seen once. These sequences were also reported in another study, on T cells in Graves' hyperthyroidism and ophthalmopathy.

The sample consisted of peripheral blood mononuclear cells (PBMCs), taken at new diagnosis, from a patient treated with antithyroid drugs. The receptor set was obtained from a woman aged 18-29 years with Graves disease. CDR3s include the opening cysteine and the closing phenylalanine or tryptophan. The D gene is left open where the match is weak. The listing skips clone size in some rows; elsewhere it reads once, few, many or a size class.

D gene,J gene,clone size,V gene,CDR3 protein,CDR3 DNA
-,TRBJ1-6,many,TRBV11-2,CASSTVRGESPLHF,TGTGCCAGCAGCACAGTACGGGGGGAATCACCCCTCCACTTT
-,TRBJ2-5,many,TRBV27,CASSLSWQIQETQYF,TGTGCCAGCAGTTTATCGTGGCAGATACAAGAGACCCAGTACTTC
-,TRBJ2-1,few,TRBV10-1,CASSESSGQLYNEQFF,TGCGCCAGCAGTGAGTCTTCAGGGCAGCTTTACAATGAGCAGTTCTTC
TRBD2,TRBJ2-7,many,TRBV2,CASSEGLAVTPYEQYF,TGTGCCAGCAGTGAAGGGCTAGCGGTAACCCCCTACGAGCAGTACTTC
TRBD1,TRBJ1-1,-,TRBV25-1,CASTGGLGVAFF,TGTGCCAGTACAGGGGGCTTGGGGGTAGCTTTCTTT
TRBD1,TRBJ2-3,many,TRBV5-1,CASSLDGQGGDTQYF,TGCGCCAGCAGCTTGGATGGACAGGGGGGGGATACGCAGTATTTT
TRBD1,TRBJ2-2,few,TRBV5-1,CASSFRNRGSGELFF,TGCGCCAGCAGCTTCCGGAACAGGGGATCCGGGGAGCTGTTTTTT
TRBD2,TRBJ2-7,-,TRBV6-1,CASSEATSGGLEQYF,TGTGCCAGCAGTGAAGCTACTAGCGGGGGGCTGGAGCAGTACTTC
-,TRBJ2-7,many,TRBV7-9,CASVLMGEQYF,TGTGCCAGCGTCCTTATGGGGGAGCAGTACTTC
-,TRBJ1-1,few,TRBV12-3/TRBV12-4,CASVRGYTEAFF,TGTGCCAGCGTAAGGGGATACACTGAAGCTTTCTTT
TRBD2,TRBJ2-1,few,TRBV3-1,CASSQELRGLAGNNEQFF,TGTGCCAGCAGCCAAGAGCTCCGGGGACTAGCGGGTAACAATGAGCAGTTCTTC
TRBD2,TRBJ2-5,-,TRBV29-1,CSAVAGGQETQYF,TGCAGCGCAGTAGCGGGGGGTCAAGAGACCCAGTACTTC
-,TRBJ2-5,many,TRBV5-6,CASSLSDFTTQYF,TGTGCCAGCAGCTTGTCGGATTTCACGACCCAGTACTTC
TRBD2,TRBJ2-1,many,TRBV29-1,CSVDGLASNEQFF,TGCAGCGTTGACGGACTAGCGAGCAATGAGCAGTTCTTC
-,TRBJ1-2,many,TRBV12-3/TRBV12-4,CASSFRRGARGYTF,TGTGCCAGCAGTTTCCGGCGGGGGGCGCGGGGCTACACCTTC
-,TRBJ2-3,many,TRBV2,CASRTDGDTQYF,TGTGCCAGCAGGACGGATGGAGATACGCAGTATTTT
-,TRBJ2-7,-,TRBV10-1,CASSESGVADEQYF,TGCGCCAGCAGTGAGTCAGGGGTAGCGGACGAGCAGTACTTC
-,TRBJ1-3,many,TRBV18,CASSPQGSTGNTIYF,TGTGCCAGCTCACCACAGGGATCAACAGGAAACACCATATATTTT
-,TRBJ2-7,-,TRBV6-2/TRBV6-3,CASSEADSPYEQYF,TGTGCCAGCAGTGAAGCGGACAGTCCTTACGAGCAGTACTTC
-,TRBJ1-4,-,TRBV28,CASSIQGWELFF,TGTGCCAGCAGTATACAGGGATGGGAACTGTTTTTT
-,TRBJ2-3,many,TRBV5-4,CASSRGLGTQYF,TGTGCCAGCAGTCGAGGACTGGGTACGCAGTATTTT